Following are 22 T cell receptor beta chains from one sample sequenced in a study of identifying expanded T cells in peripheral blood. TCRdb keeps only in-frame clones here, not all; method: immunoSEQ multiplex PCR. The sample includes 90,000 to 100,000 clones, approximately 85% seen only once; the top ten take under 6%. The sample taken for sequencing was blood. All receptors derive from a person aged 18 to 75 in good health.

The chain employs TRBV4-1 and TRBJ1-4; D possibly corresponds to TRBD1 (5 bases). V shed 0 bases and J shed 8 bases, with 13 bases lying between them. Germline V gives CDR1 MGHRA, CDR2 YSYEKL. The CDR3 length is 15 residues. In DNA, the CDR3 is TGCGCCAGCAGCCAAGAGGCGACGGGGGGGGAAAAACTGTTTTTT. It is translated as CASSQEATGGEKLFF.

The rearrangement joins TRBV7-3 to TRBJ1-2; 7 bases are shared with TRBD1. The V gene end was trimmed by 3 bases and the J gene end by 5 bases; junction bases not matched to a gene: 6. Germline CDR1 SGHTA, CDR2 FQGTGA. The CDR3 consists of 14 residues. CDR3 coding DNA: TGTGCCAGCAGCTTGGGTCAGGGGGATTATGGCTACACCTTC. Translated: CASSLGQGDYGYTF.

The V call is TRBV2, the J call TRBJ2-5; D is ambiguous. The germline CDR1 and CDR2 sequences are SNHLY and FYNNEI. Between the trimmed V and J ends, which lost 5 bases and 2 bases, there was a span of 9 bases. CDR3 length: 13 amino acids. The CDR3 here is CASSKVGQETQYF. The CDR3 bases are TGTGCCAGCAGTAAGGTGGGACAAGAGACCCAGTACTTC.

This chain joins TRBV7-9 and TRBJ1-3, with D tentatively TRBD1 (5 bases). Trimming left V 1 base short and J 5 bases short, with 6 bases between. The CDR3 is 13 amino acids. Germline V CDR1 and CDR2: SEHNR, FQNEAQ (reference sequence). DNA for the CDR3: TGTGCCAGCAGCTTAGGGGGGAGAAACACCATATATTTT. Its translation is CASSLGGRNTIYF.

This chain uses TRBV12-5 with TRBJ1-1; weak D call: TRBD1 (6 bases). The CDR3 extends over 13 amino acids. The germline V gene has CDR1 LGHNT and CDR2 FRNRAP. CDR3 loop: CACLGQLNTEAFF. In DNA, the CDR3 is TGTGCCTGTTTAGGACAGCTGAACACTGAAGCTTTCTTT.

The chain employs TRBV7-3 and TRBJ2-2; D possibly uses TRBD1 or TRBD2 (5 bases each). The CDR3 has 14 amino acids. In germline, CDR1 is SGHTA, CDR2 FQGTGA. Trimming shortened V by 2 bases and J by 9 bases, and 13 bases separated the two germline ends. CDR3 protein: CASSLSAGARELFF. DNA for the CDR3: TGTGCCAGCAGCTTATCTGCCGGGGCGAGGGAGCTGTTTTTT.

The chain employs TRBV2 and TRBJ1-5; no firm D call. Per the germline V gene, CDR1 is SNHLY and CDR2 is FYNNEI. The CDR3 covers 13 residues. V shed 3 bases and J shed 4 bases, with 7 bases lying between them. CDR3 DNA: TGTGCCAGCAGTGACAGAAAAAATCAGCCCCAGCATTTT. Translating it yields CASSDRKNQPQHF.

This clone has more than one count but fewer than ten. This chain links TRBV30 with TRBJ1-1; D is possibly TRBD1 (6 bases). The CDR3 totals 11 residues. Germline loops: CDR1 GTSNPN, CDR2 SVGIG (reference sequence). V was cut by 0 bases and J by 8 bases, with 7 bases left in between. The CDR3 coding sequence is TGTGCCTGGAGTGTTAGGGGGGAAGCTTTCTTT. Protein: CAWSVRGEAFF.

The J gene is TRBJ2-5, the V gene TRBV5-1, with no clear D. Germline V lookup: CDR1 SGHRS, CDR2 YFSETQ. This CDR3 spans 14 amino acids. V gave up 1 base and J gave up 2 bases, with 9 bases separating them. The CDR3 sequence: CASSLFFGQETQYF. In DNA form, the CDR3 reads TGCGCCAGCAGCTTGTTCTTTGGGCAAGAGACCCAGTACTTC.

The V and J genes are TRBV30 and TRBJ1-2; D is possibly TRBD1 (6 bases). This CDR3 contains 15 residues. V was pared by 0 bases and J by 2 bases, with 13 bases between. Germline V gene data show CDR1 as GTSNPN and CDR2 as SVGIG (reference sequence). The CDR3: CAWSVGGASNYGYTF. As DNA, the CDR3 is TGTGCCTGGAGTGTAGGGGGGGCGTCGAACTATGGCTACACCTTC.

The gene calls are TRBV7-2 and TRBJ1-2; D is perhaps TRBD1 (5 bases). Trimming cost V 3 bases and J 4 bases, with 9 bases left between them. Germline V gene sequence: CDR1 SGHTA, CDR2 FQGNSA. This CDR3 spans 13 amino acids. This CDR3 is CASSFVTGYGYTF. DNA of the CDR3: TGTGCCAGCAGCTTTGTCACAGGCTATGGCTACACCTTC.

The chain carries TRBV11-3 and TRBJ2-1; 12 nucleotides align to TRBD2. Germline loops: CDR1 SGHNT, CDR2 YENEEA. This CDR3 has 14 residues. The V and J ends lost 5 bases and 9 bases, in that order; junction bases with no gene match: 5. The chain's CDR3 is CASSPRLAGAEQFF. The CDR3, as DNA: TGTGCCAGCAGCCCCCGACTAGCGGGAGCTGAGCAGTTCTTC.

The chain joins TRBV27 to TRBJ2-2; D remains unclear. The CDR3 contains 12 residues. The V end lost 10 bases, the J end lost 6 bases, and 12 bases lay between the germline ends. CDR1 MNHEY and CDR2 SMNVEV come from the germline V gene (reference sequence). In DNA, the CDR3 is TGTGCCACCACGGACGGTCCCGGGGAGCTGTTTTTT. Translation: CATTDGPGELFF.

This clone was observed a few times. For the CDR3, the DNA is TGTGCCAGCAGCTTCCAGAGGAATGAGCAGTTCTTC. Amino acid sequence: CASSFQRNEQFF. The gene calls are TRBV7-2 and TRBJ2-1; D unresolved. V was pared by 3 bases and J by 7 bases, with 7 bases between. CDR3 length: 12 residues. Germline CDR1 is SGHTA and CDR2 is FQGNSA. Variable domain in full (rest from reference TRBV7-2 and TRBJ2-1): GAGVSQSPSNKVTEKGKDVELRCDPISGHTALYWYRQSLGQGLEFLIYFQGNSAPDKSGLPSDRFSAERTGGSVSTLTIQRTQQEDSAVYLCASSFQRNEQFFGPGTRLTVL.

The chain combines TRBV2 with TRBJ1-2; D ambiguous. Trimming shortened V by 2 bases and J by 0 bases, and 7 bases separated the two germline ends. This CDR3 has 14 amino acids. CDR1 is SNHLY and CDR2 is FYNNEI in the germline V gene. The CDR3 sequence: CASSESGSNYGYTF. CDR3 sequence (DNA): TGTGCCAGCAGTGAAAGCGGATCTAACTATGGCTACACCTTC.

The gene calls are TRBV5-1 and TRBJ2-1; TRBD1 agrees at 11 bases. Germline lookup yields CDR1 SGHRS and CDR2 YFSETQ. This CDR3 has 15 residues. The ends lost 0 bases at V and 8 bases at J; junction bases unmatched: 4. CDR3 sequence reads: CASSLEGQGVHEQFF. The DNA for the CDR3 is TGCGCCAGCAGCTTGGAGGGACAGGGGGTTCATGAGCAGTTCTTC. The full variable domain, completed using reference TRBV5-1 and TRBJ2-1, is KAGVTQTPRYLIKTRGQQVTLSCSPISGHRSVSWYQQTPGQGLQFLFEYFSETQRNKGNFPGRFSGRQFSNSRSEMNVSTLELGDSALYLCASSLEGQGVHEQFFGPGTRLTVL.

The rearrangement links TRBV18 to TRBJ2-5, with 8 bases fitting TRBD1. J was trimmed by 1 base and V by 0 bases; bases with no gene match: 1. The CDR3 runs to 15 residues. From germline, CDR1 is KGHSH and CDR2 LQKENI. CDR3 sequence: CASSPPGQAQETQYF. The DNA of the CDR3 is TGTGCCAGCTCACCACCGGGACAGGCCCAAGAGACCCAGTACTTC.

This chain joins TRBV30 and TRBJ1-4; D might be TRBD1 (5 bases). V was trimmed by 0 bases and J by 8 bases, leaving 13 bases between them. CDR1 is GTSNPN, CDR2 SVGIG, per germline (reference sequence). The CDR3 consists of 14 residues. The CDR3, as DNA: TGTGCCTGGAGTGTTGGGGGAGGCAGGGAAAAACTGTTTTTT. Its protein product is CAWSVGGGREKLFF.

The chain links TRBV6-5 to TRBJ1-4; possible D gene TRBD1, 5 bases. Germline V gives CDR1 MNHEY, CDR2 SVGAGI. The CDR3 has 12 amino acids. Trimming removed 6 bases at V and 8 bases at J, with 10 bases between. CDR3 DNA: TGTGCCAGCAGAACAGGAAAAGAAAAACTGTTTTTT. This sequence encodes CASRTGKEKLFF.

The chain couples TRBV19 to TRBJ2-6; 8 bases line up with TRBD2. The CDR3 has 17 residues. V trimming: 3 bases; J trimming: 0 bases; junction bases outside the gene matches: 4. CDR1 is LNHDA, CDR2 SQIVND, per germline (reference sequence). CDR3 sequence: CASSIRGGSSGANVLTF. In nucleotides, the CDR3 is TGTGCCAGTAGTATTCGCGGGGGGTCCTCTGGGGCCAACGTCCTGACTTTC.

The chain is built from TRBV9 and TRBJ2-5, with 11 bases aligning to TRBD2. Germline lookup yields CDR1 SGDLS and CDR2 YYNGEE. V dropped 4 bases and J dropped 3; count of bases not matched to a gene: 5. The CDR3 is made up of 15 amino acids. The CDR3, as DNA: TGTGCCAGCAGCCCCGGGACTAGCGGAAAAGAGACCCAGTACTTC. Encoded protein: CASSPGTSGKETQYF.

The J gene is TRBJ2-6, the V gene TRBV2; D unclear. The CDR3 covers 16 residues. Germline CDR1 and CDR2: SNHLY and FYNNEI. Trimming took off 7 bases at V and 5 bases at J, with 18 bases between the two ends. The CDR3: CASIRTLSSRANVLTF. CDR3 sequence (DNA): TGTGCCAGCATCCGAACCCTCTCCTCGAGGGCCAACGTCCTGACTTTC.